Sequencing of this TCR beta chain was carried out in a study of blood T cells in healthy people across ages. V lost 2 bases, J lost 1 base, and 6 bases stayed unmatched. The V gene's germline CDR1 is ENHRY and CDR2 SYGVKD. This CDR3 has 17 residues. Concerning this clonotype itself: Its antigen is not identified.

Study results and caveats: Age brought a roughly linear fall in TCR beta diversity measured per million T cells. Strong correlation linked observed beta diversity and percent naive T cells.

Sample-barcoded 5' priming and a J-beta primer mix drove a second PCR of roughly 6 to 12 cycles. A template-switch adaptor with 12 random nucleotides tagged each cDNA molecule. Using its own MiXCR run on the 5' RACE reads, TCRdb lists one record per CDR3 protein. The sample lists 450,000 to 700,000 distinct CDR3 sequences; roughly 28% were seen once. The specimen was blood. The J gene is TRBJ2-1, the V gene TRBV10-3; 9 bases line up with TRBD2. This TCR was recovered from an older woman in good health. The CDR3 region is CAISERISGGSYNEQFF. CDR3 DNA: TGTGCCATCAGTGAGCGGATTAGCGGGGGTTCCTACAATGAGCAGTTCTTC.